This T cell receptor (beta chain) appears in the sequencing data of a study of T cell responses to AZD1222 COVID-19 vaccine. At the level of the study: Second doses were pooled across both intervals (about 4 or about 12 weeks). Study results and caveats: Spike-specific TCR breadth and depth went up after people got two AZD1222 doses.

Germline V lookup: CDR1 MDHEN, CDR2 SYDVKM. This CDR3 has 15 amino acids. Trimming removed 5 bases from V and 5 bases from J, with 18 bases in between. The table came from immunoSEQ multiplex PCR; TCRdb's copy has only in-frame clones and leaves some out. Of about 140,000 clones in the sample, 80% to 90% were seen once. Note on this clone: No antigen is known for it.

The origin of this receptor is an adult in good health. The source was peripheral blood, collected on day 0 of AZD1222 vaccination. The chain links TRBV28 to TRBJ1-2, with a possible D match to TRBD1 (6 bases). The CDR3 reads CASSGGSGGRYGYTF. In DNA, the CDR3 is TGTGCCAGCAGTGGAGGGAGCGGGGGCAGGTATGGCTACACCTTC.